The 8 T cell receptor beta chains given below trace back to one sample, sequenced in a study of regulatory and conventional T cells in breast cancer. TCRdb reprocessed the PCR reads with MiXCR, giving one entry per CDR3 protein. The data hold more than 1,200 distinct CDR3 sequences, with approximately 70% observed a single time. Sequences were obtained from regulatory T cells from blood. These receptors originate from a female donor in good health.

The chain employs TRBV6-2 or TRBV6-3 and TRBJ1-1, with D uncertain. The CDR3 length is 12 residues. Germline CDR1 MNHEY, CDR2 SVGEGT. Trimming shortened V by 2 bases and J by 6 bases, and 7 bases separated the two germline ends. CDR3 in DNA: TGTGCCAGCAGTTACGGAGGTGCTGAAGCTTTCTTT. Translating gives CASSYGGAEAFF.

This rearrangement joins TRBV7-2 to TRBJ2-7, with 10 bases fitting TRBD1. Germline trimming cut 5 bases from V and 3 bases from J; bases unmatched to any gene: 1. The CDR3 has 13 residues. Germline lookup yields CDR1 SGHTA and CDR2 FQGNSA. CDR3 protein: CASSRDRGYEQYF. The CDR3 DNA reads TGTGCCAGCAGCCGGGACAGGGGCTACGAGCAGTACTTC. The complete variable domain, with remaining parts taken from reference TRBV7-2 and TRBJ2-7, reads GAGVSQSPSNKVTEKGKDVELRCDPISGHTALYWYRQSLGQGLEFLIYFQGNSAPDKSGLPSDRFSAERTGGSVSTLTIQRTQQEDSAVYLCASSRDRGYEQYFGPGTRLTVT.

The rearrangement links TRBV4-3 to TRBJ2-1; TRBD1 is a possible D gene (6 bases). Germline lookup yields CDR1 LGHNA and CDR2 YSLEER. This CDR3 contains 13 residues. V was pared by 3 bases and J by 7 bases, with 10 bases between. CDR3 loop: CASSHGTGNEQFF. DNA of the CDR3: TGCGCCAGCAGCCATGGAACAGGGAATGAGCAGTTCTTC.

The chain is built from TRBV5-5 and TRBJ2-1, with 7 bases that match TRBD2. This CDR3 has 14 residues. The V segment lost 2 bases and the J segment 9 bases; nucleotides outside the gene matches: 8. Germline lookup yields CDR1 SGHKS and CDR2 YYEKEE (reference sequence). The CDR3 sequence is CASSFVERGSEQFF. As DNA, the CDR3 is TGTGCCAGCAGCTTCGTTGAGCGGGGAAGTGAGCAGTTCTTC.

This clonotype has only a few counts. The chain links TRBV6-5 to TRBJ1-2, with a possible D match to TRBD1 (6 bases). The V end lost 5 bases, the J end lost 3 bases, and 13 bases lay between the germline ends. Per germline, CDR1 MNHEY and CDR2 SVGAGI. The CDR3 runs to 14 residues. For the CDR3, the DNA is TGTGCCAGCAGTATACAGGGACGTCACTATGGCTACACCTTC. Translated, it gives CASSIQGRHYGYTF.

Here the CDR3 DNA reads TGTGCCAGCAGCCGAGCTTGGAGGGACAGCTACTACACCTTC. As protein: CASSRAWRDSYYTF. The chain has TRBV21-1 and TRBJ1-2; TRBD1 was called by the table and not checked on the DNA. TRBV21-1 has pseudogene status. The length of the CDR3 is 14 residues.

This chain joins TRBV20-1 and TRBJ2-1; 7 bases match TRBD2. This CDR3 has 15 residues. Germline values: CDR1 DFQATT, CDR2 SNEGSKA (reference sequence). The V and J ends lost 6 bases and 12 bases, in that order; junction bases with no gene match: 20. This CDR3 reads CSAPVGLAVLRGQFF. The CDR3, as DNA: TGCAGTGCACCCGTGGGGCTAGCGGTCCTAAGAGGGCAGTTCTTC.

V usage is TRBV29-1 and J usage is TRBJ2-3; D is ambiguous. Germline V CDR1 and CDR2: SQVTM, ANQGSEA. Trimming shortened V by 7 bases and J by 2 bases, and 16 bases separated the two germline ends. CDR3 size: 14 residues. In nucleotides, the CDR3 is TGCAGCGCCTTGAATCGGCCTCCCACAGATACGCAGTATTTT. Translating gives CSALNRPPTDTQYF.